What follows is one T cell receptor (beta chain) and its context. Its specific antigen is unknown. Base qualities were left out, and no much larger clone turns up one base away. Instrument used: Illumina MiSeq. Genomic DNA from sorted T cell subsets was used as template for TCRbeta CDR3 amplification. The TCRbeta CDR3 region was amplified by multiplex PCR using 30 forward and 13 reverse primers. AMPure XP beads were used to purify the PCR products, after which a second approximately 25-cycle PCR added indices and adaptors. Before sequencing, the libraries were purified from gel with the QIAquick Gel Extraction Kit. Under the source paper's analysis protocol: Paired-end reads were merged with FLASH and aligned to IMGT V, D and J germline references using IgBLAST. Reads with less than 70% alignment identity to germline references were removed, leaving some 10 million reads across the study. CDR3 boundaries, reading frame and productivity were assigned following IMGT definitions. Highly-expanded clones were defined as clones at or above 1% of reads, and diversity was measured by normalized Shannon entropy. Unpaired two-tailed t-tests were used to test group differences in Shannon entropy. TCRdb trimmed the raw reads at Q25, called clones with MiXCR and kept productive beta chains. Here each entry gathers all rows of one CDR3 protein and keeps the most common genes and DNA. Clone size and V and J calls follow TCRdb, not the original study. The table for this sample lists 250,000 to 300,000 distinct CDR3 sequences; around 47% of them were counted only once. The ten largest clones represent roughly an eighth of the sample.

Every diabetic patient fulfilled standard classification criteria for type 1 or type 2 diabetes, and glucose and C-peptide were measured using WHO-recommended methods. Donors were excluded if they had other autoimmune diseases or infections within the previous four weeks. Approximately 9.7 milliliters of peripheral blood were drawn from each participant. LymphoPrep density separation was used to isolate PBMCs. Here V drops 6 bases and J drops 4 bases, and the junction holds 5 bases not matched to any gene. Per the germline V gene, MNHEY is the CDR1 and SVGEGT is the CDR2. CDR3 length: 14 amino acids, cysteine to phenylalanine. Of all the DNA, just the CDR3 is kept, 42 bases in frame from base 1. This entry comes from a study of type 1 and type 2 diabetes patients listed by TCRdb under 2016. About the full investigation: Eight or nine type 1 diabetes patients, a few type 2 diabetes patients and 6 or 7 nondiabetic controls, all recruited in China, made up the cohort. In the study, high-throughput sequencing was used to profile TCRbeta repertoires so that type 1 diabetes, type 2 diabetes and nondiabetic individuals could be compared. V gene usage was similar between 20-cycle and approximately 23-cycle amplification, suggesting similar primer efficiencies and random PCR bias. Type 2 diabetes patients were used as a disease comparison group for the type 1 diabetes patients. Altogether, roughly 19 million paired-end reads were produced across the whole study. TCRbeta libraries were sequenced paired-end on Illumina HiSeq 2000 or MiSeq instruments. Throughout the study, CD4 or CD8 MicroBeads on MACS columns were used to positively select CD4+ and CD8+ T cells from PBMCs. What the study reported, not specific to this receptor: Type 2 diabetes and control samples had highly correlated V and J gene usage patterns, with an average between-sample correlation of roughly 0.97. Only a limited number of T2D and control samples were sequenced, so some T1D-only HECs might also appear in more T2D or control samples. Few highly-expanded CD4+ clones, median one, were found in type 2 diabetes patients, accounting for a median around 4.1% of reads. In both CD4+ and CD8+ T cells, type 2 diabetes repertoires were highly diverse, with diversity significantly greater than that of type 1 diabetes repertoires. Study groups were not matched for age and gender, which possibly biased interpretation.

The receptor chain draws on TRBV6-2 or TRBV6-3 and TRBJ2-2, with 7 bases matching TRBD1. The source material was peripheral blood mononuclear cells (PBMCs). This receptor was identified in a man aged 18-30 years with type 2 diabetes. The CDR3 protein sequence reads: CASRQDRATGELFF. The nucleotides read TGTGCCAGCAGACAAGACAGGGCCACCGGGGAGCTGTTTTTT.